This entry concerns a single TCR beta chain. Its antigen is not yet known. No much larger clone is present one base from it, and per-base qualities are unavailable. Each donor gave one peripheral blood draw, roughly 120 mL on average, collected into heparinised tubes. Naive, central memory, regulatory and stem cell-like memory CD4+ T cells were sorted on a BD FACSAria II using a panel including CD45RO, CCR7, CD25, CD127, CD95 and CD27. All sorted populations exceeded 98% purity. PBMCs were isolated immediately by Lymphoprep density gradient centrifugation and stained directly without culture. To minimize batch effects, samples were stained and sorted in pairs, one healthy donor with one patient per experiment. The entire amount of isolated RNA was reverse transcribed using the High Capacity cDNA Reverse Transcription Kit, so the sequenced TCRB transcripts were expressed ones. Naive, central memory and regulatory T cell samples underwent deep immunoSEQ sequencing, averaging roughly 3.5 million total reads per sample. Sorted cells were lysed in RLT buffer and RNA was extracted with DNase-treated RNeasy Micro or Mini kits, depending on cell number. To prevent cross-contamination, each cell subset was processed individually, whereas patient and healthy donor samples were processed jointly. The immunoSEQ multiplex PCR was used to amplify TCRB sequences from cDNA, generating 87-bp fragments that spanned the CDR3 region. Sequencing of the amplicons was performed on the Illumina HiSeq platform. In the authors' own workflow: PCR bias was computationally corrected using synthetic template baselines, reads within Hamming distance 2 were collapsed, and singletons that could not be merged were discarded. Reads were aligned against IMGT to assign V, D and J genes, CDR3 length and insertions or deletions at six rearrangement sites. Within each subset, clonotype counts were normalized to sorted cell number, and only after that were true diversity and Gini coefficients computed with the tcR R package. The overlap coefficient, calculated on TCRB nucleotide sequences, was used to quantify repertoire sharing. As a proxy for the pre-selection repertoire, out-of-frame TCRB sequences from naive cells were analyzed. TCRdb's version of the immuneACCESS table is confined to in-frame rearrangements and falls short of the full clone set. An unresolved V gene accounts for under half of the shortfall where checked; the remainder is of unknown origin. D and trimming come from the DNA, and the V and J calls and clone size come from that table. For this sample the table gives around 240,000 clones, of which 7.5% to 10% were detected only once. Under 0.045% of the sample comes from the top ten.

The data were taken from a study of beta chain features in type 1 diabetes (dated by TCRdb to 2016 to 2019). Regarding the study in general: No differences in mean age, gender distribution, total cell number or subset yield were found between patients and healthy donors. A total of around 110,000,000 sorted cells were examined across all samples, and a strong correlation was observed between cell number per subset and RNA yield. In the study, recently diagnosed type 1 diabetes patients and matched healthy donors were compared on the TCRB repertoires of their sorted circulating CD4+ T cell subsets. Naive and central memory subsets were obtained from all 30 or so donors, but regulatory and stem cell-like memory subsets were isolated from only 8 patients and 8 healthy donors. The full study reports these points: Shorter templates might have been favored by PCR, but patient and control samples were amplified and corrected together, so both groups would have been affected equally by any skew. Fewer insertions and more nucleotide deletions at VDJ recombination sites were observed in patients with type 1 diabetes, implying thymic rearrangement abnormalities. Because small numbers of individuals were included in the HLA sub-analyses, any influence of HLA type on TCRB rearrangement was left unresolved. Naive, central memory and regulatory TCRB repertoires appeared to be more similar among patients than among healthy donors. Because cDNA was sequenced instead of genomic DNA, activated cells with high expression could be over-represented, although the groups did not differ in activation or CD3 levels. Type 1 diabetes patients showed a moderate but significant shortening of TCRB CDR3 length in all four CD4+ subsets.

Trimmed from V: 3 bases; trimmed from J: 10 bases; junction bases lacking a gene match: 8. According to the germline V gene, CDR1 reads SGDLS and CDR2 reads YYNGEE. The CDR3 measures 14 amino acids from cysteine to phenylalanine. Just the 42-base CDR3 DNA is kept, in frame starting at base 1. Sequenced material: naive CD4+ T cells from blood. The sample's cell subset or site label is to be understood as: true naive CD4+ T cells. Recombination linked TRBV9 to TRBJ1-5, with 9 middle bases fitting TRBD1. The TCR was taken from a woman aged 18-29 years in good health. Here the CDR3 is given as CASSEGGQGRPQHF. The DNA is TGTGCCAGCAGCGAGGGGGGACAGGGTCGCCCCCAGCATTTT.